This T cell receptor (beta chain) was identified in a study of cytomegalovirus exposure and HLA in healthy donors. Study-wide results and limits: A few chains linked to CMV were shown in vitro to be specific for CMV antigens. Rarity marked most TCR sequences, yet some public TCRs occurred in many donors. First-cohort TCR clusters were later found to tend to co-occur in the 120 validation repertoires.

As concerns this clone: Its antigen is as yet unknown.

Repertoires were generated with immunoSEQ multiplex PCR, while TCRdb's copy carries only in-frame clones and drops some. The sample gives fewer than 100,000 clones, approximately 91% of which show up once; approximately 2.2% is in the top ten. The sequenced sample consisted of PBMCs. This clonotype was sampled from a man aged 25-40 years in good health and CMV-seronegative.

The CDR3 region is CASSLVLAGYNEQFF. The CDR3 region has the DNA TGTGCCAGCAGCTTAGTACTAGCGGGTTACAATGAGCAGTTCTTC. The chain uses TRBV11-3 and TRBJ2-1; 9 positions agree with TRBD2. The CDR3 consists of 15 residues. The V segment lost 1 base and the J segment 4 bases; nucleotides outside the gene matches: 2. CDR1 SGHNT and CDR2 YENEEA come from the germline V gene. The full variable domain, rest sourced from reference TRBV11-3 and TRBJ2-1, is EAGVVQSPRYKIIEKKQPVAFWCNPISGHNTLYWYLQNLGQGPELLIRYENEEAVDDSQLPKDRFSAERLKGVDSTLKIQPAELGDSAVYLCASSLVLAGYNEQFFGPGTRLTVL.